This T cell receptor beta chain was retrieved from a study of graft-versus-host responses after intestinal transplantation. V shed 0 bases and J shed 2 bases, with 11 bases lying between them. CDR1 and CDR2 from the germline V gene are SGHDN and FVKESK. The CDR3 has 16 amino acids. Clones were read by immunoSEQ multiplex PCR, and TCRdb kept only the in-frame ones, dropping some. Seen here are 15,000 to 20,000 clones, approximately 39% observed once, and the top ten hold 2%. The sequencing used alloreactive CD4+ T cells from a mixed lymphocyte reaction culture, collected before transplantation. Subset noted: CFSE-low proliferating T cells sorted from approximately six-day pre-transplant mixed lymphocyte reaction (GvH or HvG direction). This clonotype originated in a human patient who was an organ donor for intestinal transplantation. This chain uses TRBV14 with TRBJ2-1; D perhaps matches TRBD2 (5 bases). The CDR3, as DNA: TGTGCCAGCAGCCAAGACGGAGGAGTAACCTACAATGAGCAGTTCTTC. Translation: CASSQDGGVTYNEQFF.